This record looks at one T cell receptor (beta chain) sequence and its context. As yet, its antigen is unknown. The data originate from a study of cytomegalovirus exposure and HLA in healthy donors. General study findings and limits: CMV serostatus alone was available as immune exposure information.

With 60 Vbeta and 13 Jbeta primers, the PCR was carried out. Only in-frame clones appear in the TCRdb table, and some are missing; sequencing was by immunoSEQ multiplex PCR. This sample yields 150,000 to 200,000 clones, of which around 80% are seen a single time; around 2.1% belongs to the top ten. The source material was PBMCs. The sequence was obtained from a woman younger than 35 in good health and CMV-seropositive.

The CDR3 is CASRRGYNSPLHF. CDR3 sequence (DNA): TGTGCCAGCAGGCGGGGGTATAATTCACCCCTCCACTTT. The J gene is TRBJ1-6, the V gene TRBV11-3, with a weak D call TRBD1 (5 bases). The CDR3 is 13 residues long. With 6 bases removed from V and 4 bases from J, the gap between germline ends came to 7 bases. CDR1 SGHNT and CDR2 YENEEA come from the germline V gene.